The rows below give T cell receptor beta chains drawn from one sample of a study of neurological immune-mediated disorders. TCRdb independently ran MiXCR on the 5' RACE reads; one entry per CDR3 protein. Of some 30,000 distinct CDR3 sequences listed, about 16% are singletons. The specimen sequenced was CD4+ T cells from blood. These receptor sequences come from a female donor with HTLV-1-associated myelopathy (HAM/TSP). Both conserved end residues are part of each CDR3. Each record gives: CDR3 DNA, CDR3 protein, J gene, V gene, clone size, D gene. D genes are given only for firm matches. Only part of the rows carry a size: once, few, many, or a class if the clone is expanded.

DNA: TGTGCCAGCGCATTCGACAGGGACACTGAAGCTTTCTTT; CDR3: CASAFDRDTEAFF; J: TRBJ1-1; V: TRBV7-8; size: many; D: TRBD1
DNA: TGCAGTGCCCTAGGGGGGACTAGCGGGAGGGCCGGTACGCAGTATTTT; CDR3: CSALGGTSGRAGTQYF; J: TRBJ2-3; V: TRBV20-1; size: -; D: TRBD2
DNA: TGTGCCACCAGTGATGGACTAGCGCAGGATAATGAGCAGTTCTTC; CDR3: CATSDGLAQDNEQFF; J: TRBJ2-1; V: TRBV24-1; size: many; D: TRBD2
DNA: TGTGCCAGCAGCCTAAATGAAAAACTGTTTTTT; CDR3: CASSLNEKLFF; J: TRBJ1-4; V: TRBV7-8; size: many; D: -
DNA: TGTGCCAGCAGCACGTCGACCGGTAGCAATCAGCCCCAGCATTTT; CDR3: CASSTSTGSNQPQHF; J: TRBJ1-5; V: TRBV19; size: many; D: -
DNA: TGTGCCAGCAACACAAAACCGGGAAAAGGGGGCTACCACCCCTACGAGCAGTACTTC; CDR3: CASNTKPGKGGYHPYEQYF; J: TRBJ2-7; V: TRBV14; size: -; D: TRBD1
DNA: TGTGCCAGCAGCCAAGAAGCTAGCGGCACAGATACGCAGTATTTT; CDR3: CASSQEASGTDTQYF; J: TRBJ2-3; V: TRBV14; size: many; D: -
DNA: TGTGCCAGCAGCTTAACCCGGCAGGATCTCCAAGAGACCCAGTACTTC; CDR3: CASSLTRQDLQETQYF; J: TRBJ2-5; V: TRBV4-2; size: many; D: -
DNA: TGCGCCAGCAGCTTGCAGGGGGCAGTGGAGACCCAGTACTTC; CDR3: CASSLQGAVETQYF; J: TRBJ2-5; V: TRBV5-1; size: many; D: TRBD1
DNA: -; CDR3: CASSLVGFGSDF; J: TRBJ1-3; V: TRBV5-1; size: many; D: -
DNA: TGCAGCGTAAACAGGGTTCAGGATACGCAGTATTTT; CDR3: CSVNRVQDTQYF; J: TRBJ2-3; V: TRBV20-1; size: many; D: -
DNA: TGCAGCGTTGAAGGACAGTCATACGAGCAGTACTTC; CDR3: CSVEGQSYEQYF; J: TRBJ2-7; V: TRBV29-1; size: many; D: -
DNA: TGCAGCGCCCCAACGGGGGCACAGACTGAAGCTTTCTTT; CDR3: CSAPTGAQTEAFF; J: TRBJ1-1; V: TRBV20-1; size: many; D: -
DNA: TGCAGTGCTAGAGACTTCCCCGGGCTGTTCAATGAGCAGTTCTTC; CDR3: CSARDFPGLFNEQFF; J: TRBJ2-1; V: TRBV20-1; size: few; D: -
DNA: TGTGCCAGCGAACTCCCCCCGGGACTAGCGGCCCAAGAGACCCAGTACTTC; CDR3: CASELPPGLAAQETQYF; J: TRBJ2-5; V: TRBV2; size: -; D: TRBD2
DNA: TGCGCCAGCAGCGGGGGACAGAGCACAGATACGCAGTATTTT; CDR3: CASSGGQSTDTQYF; J: TRBJ2-3; V: TRBV5-1; size: -; D: TRBD1
DNA: TGTGCCAGCAGTGAATACCTCCCAGGCGGGCCTGGGCAGCCCCAGCATTTT; CDR3: CASSEYLPGGPGQPQHF; J: TRBJ1-5; V: TRBV25-1; size: many; D: -
DNA: TGTGCCAGCAGTGAAGCCGGAGAGACCCAGTACTTC; CDR3: CASSEAGETQYF; J: TRBJ2-5; V: TRBV6-1; size: many; D: -
DNA: TGCAGTGCTAGAAACACAGGGAAGGGTAACGGGGAGCTGTTTTTT; CDR3: CSARNTGKGNGELFF; J: TRBJ2-2; V: TRBV20-1; size: many; D: -
DNA: TGTGCCAGCAGTGTTAGCGGGAGGGACCTTATTCAGTACTTC; CDR3: CASSVSGRDLIQYF; J: TRBJ2-4; V: TRBV2; size: many; D: TRBD2
DNA: TGTGCCAGCAGCATCGGTACCAATGAAAAACTGTTTTTT; CDR3: CASSIGTNEKLFF; J: TRBJ1-4; V: TRBV12-3/TRBV12-4; size: many; D: -
DNA: TGTGCCAGCAGGGTCGGGAGCCAACCCTACGAGCAGTACTTC; CDR3: CASRVGSQPYEQYF; J: TRBJ2-7; V: TRBV12-3/TRBV12-4; size: many; D: -
DNA: TGCAGTGCGGGGGACAGGGATGAGACCCAGTACTTC; CDR3: CSAGDRDETQYF; J: TRBJ2-5; V: TRBV20-1; size: medium-sized; D: TRBD1
DNA: TGTGCCAGCAGCTTAGTTACAGGGCGAAACACCATATATTTT; CDR3: CASSLVTGRNTIYF; J: TRBJ1-3; V: TRBV7-2; size: many; D: -